This T cell receptor beta chain emerged from a study of identical twins. Among all donors, each was a healthy Caucasian. This clonotype was seen a handful of times. CDR1 is DFQATT and CDR2 is SNEGSKA in the germline V gene (reference sequence). V lost 2 bases and J 8 bases, leaving 9 bases between the germline ends. The CDR3 length is 11 residues. TCRdb processed the 5' RACE reads anew with MiXCR; each CDR3 protein has one entry. The sample records around 240,000 distinct CDR3 sequences, roughly a tenth being singletons. The rearrangement joins TRBV20-1 to TRBJ1-2; no clear D. The source material was memory T cells sorted from blood. The TCR originated in a man aged 45-60 years in good health. The DNA of the CDR3 is TGCAGTGCTAGATCGGATTTAGGCTACACCTTC. This codes for CSARSDLGYTF.